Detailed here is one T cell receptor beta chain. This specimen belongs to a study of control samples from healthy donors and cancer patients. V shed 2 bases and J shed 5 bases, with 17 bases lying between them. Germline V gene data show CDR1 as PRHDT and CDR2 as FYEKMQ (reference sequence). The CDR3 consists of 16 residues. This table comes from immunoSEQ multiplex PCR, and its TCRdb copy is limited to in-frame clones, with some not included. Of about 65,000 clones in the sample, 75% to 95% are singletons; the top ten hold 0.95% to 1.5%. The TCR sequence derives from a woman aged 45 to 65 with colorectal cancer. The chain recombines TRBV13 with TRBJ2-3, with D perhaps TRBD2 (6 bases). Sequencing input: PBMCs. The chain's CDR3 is CASSLKLAGRGDTQYF. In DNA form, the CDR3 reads TGTGCCAGCAGCTTAAAATTAGCAGGGCGGGGAGATACGCAGTATTTT.